Below, 20 T cell receptor beta chains from the same sample are listed, as sequenced in a study of blood T cell repertoires in COVID-19. TCRdb's copy holds only in-frame clones and misses some; the assay was immunoSEQ multiplex PCR. The sample contains some 140,000 clones, 70% to 85% of which appear only once. The sequencing sample was made of peripheral blood. Every receptor here comes from a man aged 55 to 69 with acute or convalescent COVID-19.

J is TRBJ2-5 and V is TRBV24-1; D remains ambiguous. Germline assignment: CDR1 KGHDR and CDR2 SFDVKD. This CDR3 contains 15 residues. Trimming pared 7 bases from V and 4 bases from J, leaving 18 bases between. The CDR3 protein is CATSAPGVQSETQYF. The CDR3 nucleotides are TGTGCCACCAGCGCCCCCGGTGTGCAATCAGAGACCCAGTACTTC.

J is TRBJ1-1 and V is TRBV19; D might be TRBD1 (6 bases). Germline CDR1 and CDR2: LNHDA and SQIVND (reference sequence). CDR3 length: 13 residues. The germline V and J ends were trimmed by 5 bases and 7 bases, with 14 bases remaining between them. In nucleotides, the CDR3 is TGTGCCAGTAGTGACCCTCAGACAGGTGAAGCTTTCTTT. Residues: CASSDPQTGEAFF. Full variable domain (outside the CDR3, taken from reference TRBV19 and TRBJ1-1): DGGITQSPKYLFRKEGQNVTLSCEQNLNHDAMYWYRQDPGQGLRLIYYSQIVNDFQKGDIAEGYSVSREKKESFPLTVTSAQKNPTAFYLCASSDPQTGEAFFGQGTRLTVV.

The chain employs TRBV6-2 or TRBV6-3 and TRBJ2-6; no reliable D call. This CDR3 comprises 14 residues. Germline CDR1 MNHEY, CDR2 SVGEGT. V lost 5 bases and J 4 bases, leaving 9 bases between the germline ends. Here the CDR3 reads CASSDGSGANVLTF. CDR3 in DNA: TGTGCCAGCAGTGACGGGTCGGGGGCCAACGTCCTGACTTTC.

Note on this clone: The same CDR3 is also encoded by other DNA sequences in this sample. The V gene is TRBV19, the J gene TRBJ1-5; D gene uncertain. This CDR3 spans 13 amino acids. Trimming stripped 3 bases from V and 4 bases from J, with 7 bases between. Germline V lookup: CDR1 LNHDA, CDR2 SQIVND (reference sequence). CDR3 nucleotides: TGTGCCAGTAGTATTCGCGGGAATCAGCCCCAGCATTTT. Encoded protein: CASSIRGNQPQHF.

This chain connects TRBV11-2 to TRBJ2-2; 7 bases agree with TRBD1. CDR3 length: 13 amino acids. CDR1 and CDR2 (germline): SGHAT, FQNNGV. V gave up 5 bases and J gave up 5 bases; unmatched junction bases: 2. CDR3 bases: TGTGCCAGCAGCCAGACAGGGACCGGGGAGCTGTTTTTT. This sequence encodes CASSQTGTGELFF.

The rearrangement uses TRBV19 and TRBJ2-3; 10 bases are shared with TRBD2. Germline lookup yields CDR1 LNHDA and CDR2 SQIVND (reference sequence). This CDR3 comprises 16 residues. The V and J ends lost 7 bases and 1 base, in that order; junction bases with no gene match: 8. The CDR3 coding sequence is TGTGCCAGTACCCTACTAGCGGGGAGTGGCACAGATACGCAGTATTTT. The encoded protein is CASTLLAGSGTDTQYF.

This chain uses TRBV5-1 with TRBJ2-1; the D gene is possibly TRBD2 (5 bases). CDR1 is SGHRS and CDR2 is YFSETQ in the germline V gene. The length of the CDR3 is 15 residues. Trimming shortened V by 0 bases and J by 12 bases, and 19 bases separated the two germline ends. The CDR3 region has the DNA TGCGCCAGCAGCTTGGGAGAATTGAGGGCCTCTGGGCAGTTCTTC. It translates to CASSLGELRASGQFF.

CDR3 region: CSVEGGGQTYNEQFF. CDR3 nucleotide sequence: TGCAGCGTTGAAGGAGGGGGACAGACATACAATGAGCAGTTCTTC. The gene calls are TRBV29-1 and TRBJ2-1; 7 bases align to TRBD1. The CDR3 spans 15 residues. V shed 1 base, J shed 4 bases, and the junction held 7 bases outside the gene matches. Germline V gene data show CDR1 as SQVTM and CDR2 as ANQGSEA.

This clone has only a few counts. The gene calls are TRBV6-6 and TRBJ1-1, with D tentatively TRBD1 (5 bases). In germline, CDR1 is MNHNY, CDR2 SVGAGI (reference sequence). The CDR3 totals 15 residues. The V and J ends lost 2 bases and 4 bases respectively, with 14 bases between them. CDR3 bases: TGTGCCAGCAGTTACCCGCCAGGGCTCCCCACTGAAGCTTTCTTT. It specifies CASSYPPGLPTEAFF.

This rearrangement joins TRBV28 to TRBJ2-5, with 9 bases identical to TRBD2. This CDR3 spans 14 amino acids. CDR1 and CDR2 from the germline V gene are MDHEN and SYDVKM. V shed 6 bases, J shed 4 bases, and the junction held 6 bases outside the gene matches. The CDR3, as DNA: TGTGCCAGCAGCAGTAGCGGGAGAGGAGAGACCCAGTACTTC. It yields the protein CASSSSGRGETQYF.

The CDR3 sequence: CASIPAAGEIYEQFF. For the CDR3, the DNA is TGTGCCAGTATTCCGGCGGCGGGAGAGATTTATGAGCAGTTCTTC. This chain connects TRBV19 to TRBJ2-1; 7 bases are a match to TRBD2. Trimming removed 7 bases from V and 8 bases from J; junction bases left unmatched: 14. CDR3 size: 15 residues. The germline gives CDR1 LNHDA, CDR2 SQIVND (reference sequence).

The chain links TRBV7-2 to TRBJ2-5; a possible D gene is TRBD2 (6 bases). Germline V gene data show CDR1 as SGHTA and CDR2 as FQGNSA. The CDR3 contains 14 residues. The V end was cut by 4 bases, the J end by 4 bases, with 13 bases between. CDR3 sequence (DNA): TGTGCCAGCAGCTCGACTAGTAATGTAGAGACCCAGTACTTC. Amino acids: CASSSTSNVETQYF.

This chain joins TRBV5-1 and TRBJ2-3, with TRBD2 matching over 7 bases. V lost 5 bases to trimming and J lost 0 bases; unmatched junction nucleotides: 9. Germline-derived CDR1 and CDR2 are SGHRS and YFSETQ. This CDR3 region has 16 residues. For the CDR3, the DNA is TGCGCCAGCAGTCCGCTGCGGGGGTTCAGCACAGATACGCAGTATTTT. Translating it yields CASSPLRGFSTDTQYF.

In this sample, this clone turned up once. This chain connects TRBV5-8 to TRBJ2-7, with 7 bases that match TRBD2. The CDR3 has 15 amino acids. Unmatched junction bases numbered 5, after V lost 0 bases and J lost 2 bases. CDR1 is SGHTS, CDR2 YDEGEE, per germline. CDR3 in DNA: TGTGCCAGCAGCTTGGTTCTAGCGGACCCCTACGAGCAGTACTTC. Translation: CASSLVLADPYEQYF. Based on the CDR3 plus reference TRBV5-8 and TRBJ2-7, the full variable domain is EAGVTQSPTHLIKTRGQQATLRCSPISGHTSVYWYQQALGLGLQFLLWYDEGEERNRGNFPPRFSGRQFPNYSSELNVNALELEDSALYLCASSLVLADPYEQYFGPGTRLTVT.

The chain employs TRBV9 and TRBJ1-2; D is perhaps TRBD1 (5 bases). The CDR3 runs 17 residues. Germline V gene data show CDR1 as SGDLS and CDR2 as YYNGEE. The V and J ends lost 2 bases and 8 bases respectively, with 25 bases between them. The CDR3 DNA reads as TGTGCCAGCAGCGTCGGGTTTTCTGCCGCAGGGCCTCTGGGCTACACCTTC. Translated: CASSVGFSAAGPLGYTF.

The V call is TRBV3-1 (or the pseudogene TRBV3-2), the J call TRBJ1-1; the match to TRBD1 covers 8 bases. Germline CDR1 is LGHDT and CDR2 is YNNKEL (reference sequence). J gave up 1 base and V 5 bases, and 6 bases lay outside the gene matches. The CDR3 has 15 residues. As DNA, the CDR3 is TGTGCCAGCAGCAAACCGGGACAGGCGAACACTGAAGCTTTCTTT. It translates to CASSKPGQANTEAFF.

J is TRBJ2-2 and V is TRBV7-6; the D is unclear. CDR3 length: 16 residues. The V end was cut by 3 bases, the J end by 7 bases, with 18 bases between. Germline-derived CDR1 and CDR2 are SGHVS and FNYEAQ. This CDR3 is CASSFGLAGAGGELFF. CDR3 coding DNA: TGTGCCAGCAGCTTCGGATTAGCCGGAGCTGGCGGGGAGCTGTTTTTT.

V is TRBV6-5 and J is TRBJ2-2; TRBD2 aligns across 8 bases. CDR1 and CDR2 (germline): MNHEY, SVGAGI. Unmatched junction bases numbered 9, after V lost 6 bases and J lost 6 bases. The CDR3 consists of 15 residues. In DNA form, the CDR3 reads TGTGCCAGCAGGCGGGAGGTAATATCCGCCGGGGAGCTGTTTTTT. Its protein product is CASRREVISAGELFF.

The chain couples TRBV19 to TRBJ2-7; 12 bases are shared with TRBD2. Trimming removed 5 bases from V and 6 bases from J; junction bases left unmatched: 5. CDR3 length: 14 amino acids. Germline loops: CDR1 LNHDA, CDR2 SQIVND (reference sequence). Here the CDR3 reads CASSETSGRGEQYF. CDR3 coding DNA: TGTGCCAGTAGTGAGACTAGCGGGAGAGGCGAGCAGTACTTC.

This clone was seen a few times. The V and J genes are TRBV27 and TRBJ1-2; unclear D gene. The CDR3 has 13 amino acids. V was pared by 6 bases and J by 8 bases, with 16 bases between. The V gene's germline CDR1 is MNHEY and CDR2 SMNVEV (reference sequence). CDR3 DNA sequence: TGTGCCAGCAGCGGGAATATGGGTGGAGGCTACACCTTC. It yields the protein CASSGNMGGGYTF.